This TCR beta chain was recovered during a study of T cells in Graves' hyperthyroidism and ophthalmopathy. Study overall: At initial diagnosis, before any treatment had begun, peripheral blood was obtained.

For the diagnoses, clinical symptoms, serum thyroxine and TRAb, thyroid ultrasound and orbital computed tomography were used. In this sample, this clonotype turned up many times. Regions amplified from RNA transcripts were the TCR beta CDR3 regions. The HTBI set primed first-round TCR CDR3 RT-PCR. TCRdb reprocessed the multiplex PCR reads via MiXCR and lists one record per CDR3 protein. The table lists a few hundred thousand distinct CDR3 sequences, approximately 13% of them singletons. Trimming took 6 bases from V and 6 from J, leaving 9 bases between them. Germline CDR1 and CDR2: ENHRY and SYGVKD. The length of the CDR3 is 11 residues.

This sequence joins TRBV10-3 and TRBJ2-7, with D possibly TRBD1 on 5 matching bases. Material: blood. The sequence was collected from a woman in her 30s with Graves' hyperthyroidism that later progressed to Graves' ophthalmopathy. The CDR3, as DNA: TGTGCCATCAGGGCAGGGTCCGAGCAGTACTTC. It yields the protein CAIRAGSEQYF.